The sequence of this T cell receptor beta chain was determined in a study of blood T cell repertoires in COVID-19. On the study more broadly: Samples came from the United States, Italy and Spain, spanning acute and convalescent COVID-19.

Measured with immunoSEQ multiplex PCR; TCRdb has only the in-frame clones, and not every one. The data contain around 180,000 clones, around four fifths of them singletons. What was sequenced was peripheral blood. The sequence was obtained from a woman under 40 with acute or convalescent COVID-19.

For the CDR3, the DNA is TGTGCCAGCAGCTTAGGGGGACATAACATAGGAGAGACCCAGTACTTC. This gives the protein CASSLGGHNIGETQYF. The chain carries TRBV11-3 and TRBJ2-5, with D tentatively TRBD1 (6 bases). Germline V gives CDR1 SGHNT, CDR2 YENEEA. CDR3 length equals 16 residues. V was pared by 1 base and J by 4 bases, with 16 bases between.